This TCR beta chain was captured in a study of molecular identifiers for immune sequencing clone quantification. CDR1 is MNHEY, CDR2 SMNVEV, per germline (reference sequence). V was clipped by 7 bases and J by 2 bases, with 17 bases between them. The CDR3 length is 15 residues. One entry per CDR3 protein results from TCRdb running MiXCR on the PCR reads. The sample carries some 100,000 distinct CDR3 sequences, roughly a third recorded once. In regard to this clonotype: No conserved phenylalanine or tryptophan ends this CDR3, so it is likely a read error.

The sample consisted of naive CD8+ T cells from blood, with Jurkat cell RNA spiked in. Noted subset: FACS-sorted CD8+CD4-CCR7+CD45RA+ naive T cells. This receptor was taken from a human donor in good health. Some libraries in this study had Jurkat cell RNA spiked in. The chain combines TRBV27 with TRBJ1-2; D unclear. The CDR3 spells CASTPLGNVNYGYTI. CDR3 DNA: TGTGCCAGCACCCCGCTGGGGAACGTAAACTATGGCTACACCATC.